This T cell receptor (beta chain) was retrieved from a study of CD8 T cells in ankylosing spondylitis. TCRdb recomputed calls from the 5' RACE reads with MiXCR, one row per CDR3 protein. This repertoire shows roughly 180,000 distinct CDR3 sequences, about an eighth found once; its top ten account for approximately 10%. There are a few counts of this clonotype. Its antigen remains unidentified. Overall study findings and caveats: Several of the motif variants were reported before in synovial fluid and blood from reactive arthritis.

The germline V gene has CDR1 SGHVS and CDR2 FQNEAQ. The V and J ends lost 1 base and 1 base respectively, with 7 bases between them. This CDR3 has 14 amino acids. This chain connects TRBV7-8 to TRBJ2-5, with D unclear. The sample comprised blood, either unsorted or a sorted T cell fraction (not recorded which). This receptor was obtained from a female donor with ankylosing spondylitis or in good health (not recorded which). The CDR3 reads CASSLDLPQETQYF. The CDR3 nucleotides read TGTGCCAGCAGCTTAGATCTACCCCAAGAGACCCAGTACTTC. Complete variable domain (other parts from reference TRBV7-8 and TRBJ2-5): GAGVSQSPRYKVAKRGQDVALRCDPISGHVSLFWYQQALGQGPEFLTYFQNEAQLDKSGLPSDRFFAERPEGSVSTLKIQRTQQEDSAVYLCASSLDLPQETQYFGPGTRLLVL.